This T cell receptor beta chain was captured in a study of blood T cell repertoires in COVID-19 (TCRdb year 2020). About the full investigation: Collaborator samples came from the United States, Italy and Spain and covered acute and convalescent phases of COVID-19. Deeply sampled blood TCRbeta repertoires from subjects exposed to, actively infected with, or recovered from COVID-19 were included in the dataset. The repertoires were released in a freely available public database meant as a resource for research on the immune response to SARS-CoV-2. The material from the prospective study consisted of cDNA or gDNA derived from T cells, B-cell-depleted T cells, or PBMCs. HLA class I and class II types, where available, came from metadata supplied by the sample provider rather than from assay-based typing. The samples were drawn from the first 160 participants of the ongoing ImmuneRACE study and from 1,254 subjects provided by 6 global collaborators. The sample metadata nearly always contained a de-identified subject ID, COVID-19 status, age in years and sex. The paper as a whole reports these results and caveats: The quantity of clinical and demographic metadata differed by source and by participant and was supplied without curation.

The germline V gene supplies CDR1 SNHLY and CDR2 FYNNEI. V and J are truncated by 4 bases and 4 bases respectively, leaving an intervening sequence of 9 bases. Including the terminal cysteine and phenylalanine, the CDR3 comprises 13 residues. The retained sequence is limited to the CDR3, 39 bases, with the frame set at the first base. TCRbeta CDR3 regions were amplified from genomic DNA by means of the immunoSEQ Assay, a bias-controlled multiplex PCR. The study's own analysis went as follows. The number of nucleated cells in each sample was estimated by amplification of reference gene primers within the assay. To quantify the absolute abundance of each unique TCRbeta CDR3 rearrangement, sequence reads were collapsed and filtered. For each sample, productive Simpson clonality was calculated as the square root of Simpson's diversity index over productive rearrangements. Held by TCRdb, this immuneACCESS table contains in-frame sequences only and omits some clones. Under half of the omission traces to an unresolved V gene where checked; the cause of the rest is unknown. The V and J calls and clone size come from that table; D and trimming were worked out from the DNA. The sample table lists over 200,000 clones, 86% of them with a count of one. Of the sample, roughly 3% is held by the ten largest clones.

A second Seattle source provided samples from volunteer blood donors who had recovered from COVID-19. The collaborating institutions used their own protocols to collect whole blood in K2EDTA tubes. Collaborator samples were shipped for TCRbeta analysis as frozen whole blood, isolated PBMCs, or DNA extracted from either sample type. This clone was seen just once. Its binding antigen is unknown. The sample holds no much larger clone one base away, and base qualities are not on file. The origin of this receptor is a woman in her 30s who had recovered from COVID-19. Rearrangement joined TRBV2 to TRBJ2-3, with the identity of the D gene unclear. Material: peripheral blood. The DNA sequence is TGTGCCAGCAGTGCACAGATGGCAGATACGCAGTATTTT. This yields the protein CASSAQMADTQYF.